A selection of T cell receptor beta chains follows, all from one sample in a study of shared clonotypes between healthy human individuals. Generated by immunoSEQ multiplex PCR, the TCRdb table keeps only in-frame clones and is missing some. The sample holds approximately 1.4 million clones, roughly 98% seen once. The sample comprised naive CD4+ T cells sorted from blood. Receptor source: a man aged 25-40 years in good health. Each CDR3 is given with its conserved first and last residue. D genes are given only for firm matches. The listing skips clone size in some rows; elsewhere it reads once, few, many or a size class.

CDR3 protein: CASSKGTGPSYEQYF; CDR3 DNA: TGTGCCAGCAGTAAGGGGACAGGACCTTCCTACGAGCAGTACTTC; V gene: TRBV25-1; clone size: .; J gene: TRBJ2-7; D gene: TRBD1
CDR3 protein: CASRQEGYTEAFF; CDR3 DNA: TGTGCCAGTCGACAGGAGGGGTACACTGAAGCTTTCTTT; V gene: TRBV6-1; clone size: .; J gene: TRBJ1-1; D gene: .
CDR3 protein: CASNPTGGPYEQYF; CDR3 DNA: TGTGCCAGCAACCCGACAGGGGGACCCTACGAGCAGTACTTC; V gene: TRBV28; clone size: .; J gene: TRBJ2-7; D gene: TRBD1
CDR3 protein: CASSFLGRAEAFF; CDR3 DNA: TGTGCCAGCAGTTTTCTTGGGCGGGCTGAAGCTTTCTTT; V gene: TRBV27; clone size: .; J gene: TRBJ1-1; D gene: .
CDR3 protein: CASSRDKHYEQYF; CDR3 DNA: TGTGCTAGCAGCCGGGACAAGCACTACGAGCAGTACTTC; V gene: TRBV7-7; clone size: .; J gene: TRBJ2-7; D gene: .
CDR3 protein: CASSPIRRGLGYGYTF; CDR3 DNA: TGTGCCAGCAGCCCGATAAGGAGGGGGCTCGGCTATGGCTACACCTTC; V gene: TRBV9; clone size: .; J gene: TRBJ1-2; D gene: TRBD1
CDR3 protein: CASSHPRGQRTEAFF; CDR3 DNA: TGCGCCAGCAGCCATCCCAGAGGACAGCGCACTGAAGCTTTCTTT; V gene: TRBV4-1; clone size: .; J gene: TRBJ1-1; D gene: .
CDR3 protein: CASSYAALVYEQYF; CDR3 DNA: TGTGCCAGCAGTTACGCCGCGTTGGTCTACGAGCAGTACTTC; V gene: TRBV6-5; clone size: once; J gene: TRBJ2-7; D gene: .
CDR3 protein: CASSLASFSSNQPQHF; CDR3 DNA: TGTGCCAGCAGCTTGGCCTCGTTCAGTAGCAATCAGCCCCAGCATTTT; V gene: TRBV5-6; clone size: .; J gene: TRBJ1-5; D gene: .
CDR3 protein: CASSPPTTYTGELFF; CDR3 DNA: TGTGCCAGCTCACCACCGACTACTTACACCGGGGAGCTGTTTTTT; V gene: TRBV18; clone size: .; J gene: TRBJ2-2; D gene: .
CDR3 protein: CAISEPGANVLTF; CDR3 DNA: TGTGCCATCAGTGAGCCTGGTGCCAACGTCCTGACTTTC; V gene: TRBV10-3; clone size: .; J gene: TRBJ2-6; D gene: .
CDR3 protein: CASSVAGQGVSGELFF; CDR3 DNA: TGTGCCAGCAGCGTAGCGGGACAGGGGGTTTCCGGGGAGCTGTTTTTT; V gene: TRBV9; clone size: .; J gene: TRBJ2-2; D gene: TRBD1
CDR3 protein: CASRVGDNTGELFF; CDR3 DNA: TGTGCCAGCAGGGTGGGGGACAACACCGGGGAGCTGTTTTTT; V gene: TRBV27; clone size: .; J gene: TRBJ2-2; D gene: .
CDR3 protein: CASSSLDGVPPWAKNIQYF; CDR3 DNA: TGTGCCAGCAGCTCCCTCGATGGGGTTCCCCCATGGGCCAAAAACATTCAGTACTTC; V gene: TRBV11-2; clone size: .; J gene: TRBJ2-4; D gene: .
CDR3 protein: CASSLSMRGRVYGYTF; CDR3 DNA: TGTGCCAGCAGTTTATCGATGAGGGGTAGAGTCTATGGCTACACCTTC; V gene: TRBV27; clone size: .; J gene: TRBJ1-2; D gene: .
CDR3 protein: CASSFRTGLAGLFF; CDR3 DNA: TGTGCCAGCAGCTTCAGGACAGGGTTGGCTGGACTGTTTTTT; V gene: TRBV11-2; clone size: .; J gene: TRBJ1-4; D gene: TRBD1
CDR3 protein: CASSLENRGRTEAFF; CDR3 DNA: TGCGCCAGCAGCTTGGAGAACAGGGGTCGGACTGAAGCTTTCTTT; V gene: TRBV5-1; clone size: .; J gene: TRBJ1-1; D gene: TRBD1
CDR3 protein: CASSRAILTF; CDR3 DNA: TGTGCCAGCAGCCGGGCTATCCTGACTTTC; V gene: TRBV7-2; clone size: .; J gene: TRBJ2-6; D gene: .
CDR3 protein: CASSESSGVGNQPQHF; CDR3 DNA: TGCGCCAGCAGTGAGTCATCAGGGGTGGGCAATCAGCCCCAGCATTTT; V gene: TRBV10-2; clone size: .; J gene: TRBJ1-5; D gene: .
CDR3 protein: CASRETSGATYEQYF; CDR3 DNA: TGTGCCAGCAGAGAGACTAGCGGAGCGACCTACGAGCAGTACTTC; V gene: TRBV6-1; clone size: .; J gene: TRBJ2-7; D gene: TRBD2
CDR3 protein: CASSLPQGEQYF; CDR3 DNA: TGCGCCAGCAGCCTCCCCCAGGGCGAGCAGTACTTC; V gene: TRBV5-1; clone size: .; J gene: TRBJ2-7; D gene: .
CDR3 protein: CASSPRTSGRDIWETQYF; CDR3 DNA: TGTGCCAGCAGCCCACGGACTAGCGGGAGGGATATATGGGAGACCCAGTACTTC; V gene: TRBV7-2; clone size: .; J gene: TRBJ2-5; D gene: TRBD2
CDR3 protein: CASSLDLAGANEQFF; CDR3 DNA: TGTGCCAGCAGCTTAGACCTAGCGGGGGCCAATGAGCAGTTCTTC; V gene: TRBV11-3; clone size: .; J gene: TRBJ2-1; D gene: TRBD2
CDR3 protein: CASRRGMIGLQYF; CDR3 DNA: TGTGCCAGCAGGCGAGGGATGATTGGACTCCAGTACTTC; V gene: TRBV6-5; clone size: .; J gene: TRBJ2-7; D gene: .
CDR3 protein: CASSDPGTKAFF; CDR3 DNA: TGTGCCAGCAGTGACCCCGGGACTAAGGCTTTCTTT; V gene: TRBV25-1; clone size: .; J gene: TRBJ1-1; D gene: .
CDR3 protein: CASSLTGKGTGELFF; CDR3 DNA: TGCGCCAGCAGCTTGACAGGAAAGGGCACCGGGGAGCTGTTTTTT; V gene: TRBV5-1; clone size: .; J gene: TRBJ2-2; D gene: .
CDR3 protein: CASSLTSTGRAGQNIQYF; CDR3 DNA: TGTGCCAGCAGCCTCACCTCAACTGGGAGGGCTGGCCAAAACATTCAGTACTTC; V gene: TRBV9; clone size: .; J gene: TRBJ2-4; D gene: TRBD2
CDR3 protein: CSASQGFATEAFF; CDR3 DNA: TGCAGCGCTTCACAGGGGTTCGCCACTGAAGCTTTCTTT; V gene: TRBV29-1; clone size: .; J gene: TRBJ1-1; D gene: TRBD1
CDR3 protein: CASSVGAGLAGVYEQYF; CDR3 DNA: TGTGCCAGCAGCGTAGGTGCGGGACTAGCGGGAGTGTACGAGCAGTACTTC; V gene: TRBV9; clone size: .; J gene: TRBJ2-7; D gene: TRBD2
CDR3 protein: CATSRETTHSYNEQFF; CDR3 DNA: TGTGCCACCAGCAGAGAGACTACCCACTCCTACAATGAGCAGTTCTTC; V gene: TRBV15; clone size: .; J gene: TRBJ2-1; D gene: .
CDR3 protein: CASSDEGGADEQYF; CDR3 DNA: TGTGCCAGCAGTGACGAGGGTGGAGCGGACGAGCAGTACTTC; V gene: TRBV6-1; clone size: .; J gene: TRBJ2-7; D gene: .
CDR3 protein: CASSLALAGLGETQYF; CDR3 DNA: TGTGCCAGCAGCTTAGCCCTAGCGGGGCTTGGGGAGACCCAGTACTTC; V gene: TRBV7-8; clone size: once; J gene: TRBJ2-5; D gene: TRBD2
CDR3 protein: CASSFLGQGLSGANVLTF; CDR3 DNA: TGTGCCAGCAGTTTCCTAGGACAGGGCCTCTCGGGGGCCAACGTCCTGACTTTC; V gene: TRBV28; clone size: .; J gene: TRBJ2-6; D gene: TRBD1
CDR3 protein: CASSRRDKMNTGELFF; CDR3 DNA: TGTGCCAGCTCAAGGCGGGACAAAATGAACACCGGGGAGCTGTTTTTT; V gene: TRBV18; clone size: .; J gene: TRBJ2-2; D gene: .